The rows below give T cell receptor beta chains drawn from one sample of a study of T cells in Graves' hyperthyroidism and ophthalmopathy. TCRdb called the multiplex PCR reads again in MiXCR, with one record for every CDR3 protein. The sample includes over 650,000 distinct CDR3 sequences, 15% to 20% seen only once; the top ten take around 7.7%. Input material: blood. The receptors here all came from a man aged 18-30 years with Graves' hyperthyroidism. The CDR3 runs from the conserved cysteine through the conserved F or W. A D gene is named only where the DNA matches it firmly. Not all rows give a size; the values are once, few, many and, for expanded clones, a class.

>-|TRBV7-2|TRBJ2-7|-
TGTGCCAGCAGCTCCCAGGGGGGCTACGAGCAGTACTTC
CASSSQGGYEQYF
>-|TRBV9|TRBJ1-5|-
TGTGCCAGCAGTGGGCGAGGGGTCAATCAGCCCCAGCATTTT
CASSGRGVNQPQHF
>many|TRBV7-2|TRBJ2-7|TRBD1
TGTGCCAGCAGCTTACCGGGACAGGGGGACGAGCAGTACTTC
CASSLPGQGDEQYF
>-|TRBV5-1|TRBJ1-1|-
TGCGCCAGCAGCTTACAAACTTCTAAAAAGACAGCCCTCCGGTCGACTGAAGCTTTCTTT
CASSLQTSKKTALRSTEAFF
>few|TRBV11-3|TRBJ2-3|-
TGTGCCAGCATAAGGGGGGCGGGAGCCGGCACAGATACGCAGTATTTT
CASIRGAGAGTDTQYF
>-|TRBV7-8|TRBJ2-7|-
TGTGCCAGCAGCTCCATTCGGGGGGAGCAGTACTTC
CASSSIRGEQYF
>-|TRBV10-3|TRBJ2-7|-
TGTGCCATCAGTGGAGTTGGCGGCCGAGACTACGAGCAGTACTTC
CAISGVGGRDYEQYF
>many|TRBV3-1|TRBJ2-5|-
TGTGCCAGCAGCCCAGCTAGGACAGCGCAAGAGACCCAGTACTTC
CASSPARTAQETQYF
>many|TRBV20-1|TRBJ2-3|-
TGCAGTGCTGCCCGCGCAGCCAGCACAGATACGCAGTATTTT
CSAARAASTDTQYF
>-|TRBV20-1|TRBJ2-2|TRBD1
TGCAGTGCCCCAAGTCCGAGGACAGGATTCACCGGGGAGCTGTTTTTT
CSAPSPRTGFTGELFF
>-|TRBV7-6|TRBJ2-1|TRBD2
TGTGCCAGCAGCGCTACTAGCGGAGACCTCAATGAGAGGTTCTTC
CASSATSGDLNERFF
>few|TRBV20-1|TRBJ2-1|-
TGCAGTGCGGTGGCACCGCTGCACGGGAATGAGCAGTTCTTC
CSAVAPLHGNEQFF
>-|TRBV28|TRBJ2-1|TRBD1
TGTGCCAGCACCCTTGGGGCCCCCAGGGGGAATGAGCAGTTCTTC
CASTLGAPRGNEQFF
>many|TRBV20-1|TRBJ2-1|TRBD2
TGCAGTGCCCTGGGACTAGCGGGAGCGCCCGGTGAGCAGTTCTTC
CSALGLAGAPGEQFF
>-|TRBV28|TRBJ2-3|-
TGTGCCAGCAGTTTGTCAACAGGGTACTATACGCAGTATTTT
CASSLSTGYYTQYF
>many|TRBV6-1|TRBJ1-1|-
TGTGCCAGCAGTAGGACAGTTTTGAACACTGAAGCTTTCTTT
CASSRTVLNTEAFF
>-|TRBV20-1|TRBJ2-1|-
TGCAGTGCTAGAGACGGGAGTATTTACAATGAGCAGTTCTTC
CSARDGSIYNEQFF